This is a list of T cell receptor beta chains from one sample in a study of T-cell reconstitution after alpha-beta-depleted transplantation in children. MiXCR was run by TCRdb on the PCR reads, yielding one entry per CDR3 protein. The profile shows roughly 350,000 distinct CDR3 sequences, roughly 16% of them singletons. The source was PBMCs, mostly from graft donor cells, collected 360 days after TCRalphabeta/CD19-depleted stem cell transplant. These receptors were taken from a male patient aged 2-15 years who had a stem cell transplant for acute lymphoblastic leukemia, so the T cells may come from the graft donor. CDR3s include the opening cysteine and the closing phenylalanine or tryptophan. Fields, in order: J gene, D gene, clone size, V gene, CDR3 DNA, CDR3 protein. D genes are given only for firm matches. Clone size is stated in some rows and not others, as once, few, many or a class when expanded.

>TRBJ2-1|.|few|TRBV3-1
TGTGCCAGCAGCCAAGTGGTGAGCGGGTTGTACAATGAGCAGTTCTTC
CASSQVVSGLYNEQFF
>TRBJ1-1|TRBD1|.|TRBV2
TGTGCCAGCAGTGCGGGACAGGGCATATCTGAAGCTTTCTTT
CASSAGQGISEAFF
>TRBJ1-1|.|few|TRBV29-1
TGCAGCGTTTCAGGCACCTCCATGAACACTGAAGCTTTCTTT
CSVSGTSMNTEAFF
>TRBJ1-3|.|few|TRBV4-1
TGCGCCAGCAGCCACGTTTGGGCCCTCTCTGGAAACACCATATATTTT
CASSHVWALSGNTIYF
>TRBJ2-1|.|.|TRBV29-1
TGCAGCGTTGACTATTACAATGAGCAGTTCTTC
CSVDYYNEQFF
>TRBJ2-2|.|few|TRBV12-3/TRBV12-4
TGTGCCAGCAGTTTCCGGACTTCGAGCACCGGGGAGCTGTTTTTT
CASSFRTSSTGELFF
>TRBJ1-1|.|many|TRBV12-3/TRBV12-4
TGTGCCAGCAGTCCCGACTTCGCGAACACTGAAGCTTTCTTT
CASSPDFANTEAFF
>TRBJ2-5|.|few|TRBV4-2
TGTGCCAGCAGCCAAGATGCGGGGCAGGGGATGGGCCAAGAGACCCAGTACTTC
CASSQDAGQGMGQETQYF
>TRBJ2-6|.|.|TRBV27
TGTGCCAGCAGTTTTCGTAGGTTTGGATCCTCTGGGGCCAACGTCCTGACTTTC
CASSFRRFGSSGANVLTF
>TRBJ2-1|.|few|TRBV12-3/TRBV12-4
TGTGCCAGCAGTAACAATGAGCAGTTCTTC
CASSNNEQFF
>TRBJ2-7|.|few|TRBV6-2/TRBV6-3
TGTGCCAGCAGTTCTACAGGGTTCTCCTACGAGCAGTACTTC
CASSSTGFSYEQYF
>TRBJ2-7|.|few|TRBV7-9
TGTGCCAGCAGCCCCCTTGGGGGATTTAAGTACGAGCAGTACTTC
CASSPLGGFKYEQYF
>TRBJ1-2|.|.|TRBV30
TGTGCCTGGAGTGGGACACCAAACTATGGCTACACCTTC
CAWSGTPNYGYTF
>TRBJ2-7|TRBD2|few|TRBV20-1
TGCAGTGCTAAGGGTCCACGGGGGGGAGAGCAGTACTTC
CSAKGPRGGEQYF
>TRBJ2-1|.|.|TRBV28
TGTGCCACCTCCGCGGGCACTTCCATCAATGAGCAGTTCTTC
CATSAGTSINEQFF
>TRBJ2-3|TRBD2|few|TRBV7-3
TGTGCCAGCAGCTTAACAGCTAGCGGGAGAGCGGCGTACACAGATACGCAGTATTTT
CASSLTASGRAAYTDTQYF
>TRBJ2-7|TRBD1|.|TRBV5-1
TGCGCCAGCAGCTTGGCCGGGGACAGGGCCTACGAGCAGTACTTC
CASSLAGDRAYEQYF
>TRBJ2-2|.|few|TRBV6-2/TRBV6-3
TGTGCCAGCAGTCAGCCTGATTGGAGCCCGAACACCGGGGAGCTGTTTTTT
CASSQPDWSPNTGELFF
>TRBJ1-2|.|few|TRBV9
TGTGCCAGCAGCGGAGATCTTACGGGGCGGTACTATGGCTACACCTTC
CASSGDLTGRYYGYTF
>TRBJ2-3|.|.|TRBV12-3/TRBV12-4
TGTGCCAGCAGTTTGTGGATAAGTGCGCAGTATTTT
CASSLWISAQYF
>TRBJ2-7|TRBD1|few|TRBV28
TGTGCCAGCAGTCCAGGGGGCGCGGGTGCCTACGAGCAGTACTTC
CASSPGGAGAYEQYF
>TRBJ2-1|.|few|TRBV28
TGTGCCAGCAGGATTAGCGGTAATGAGCAGTTCTTC
CASRISGNEQFF
>TRBJ2-7|.|.|TRBV7-9
TGTGCCAGCAGCTTGAGGGGCGGAAATAGGAACGAGCAGTACTTC
CASSLRGGNRNEQYF
>TRBJ2-3|.|few|TRBV12-3/TRBV12-4
TGTGCCAGCAGTTTCATTGCAGATACGCAGTATTTT
CASSFIADTQYF
>TRBJ1-1|.|.|TRBV29-1
TGCAGCGTTGAGCCCGGGTTGAACACTGAAGCTTTCTTT
CSVEPGLNTEAFF
>TRBJ1-1|.|few|TRBV28
TGTGCCAGCAGAGGGACGGGCCACCCGGGGACTGAAGCTTTCTTT
CASRGTGHPGTEAFF
>TRBJ1-2|TRBD1|.|TRBV20-1
TGCAGTGCTAGAGATGGGGGACAGGCCAACTATGGCTACACCTTC
CSARDGGQANYGYTF
>TRBJ1-1|.|few|TRBV28
TGTGCCAGCAGACCCCGACCGATAACTATGAACACTGAAGCTTTCTTT
CASRPRPITMNTEAFF
>TRBJ1-1|.|few|TRBV6-5
TGTGCCAGCAGTCCGCCGACTGGGGTAGCTTTCTTT
CASSPPTGVAFF
>TRBJ2-1|TRBD2|.|TRBV10-3
TGTGCCATCGGCCCGGGACTACAATACAATGAGCAGTTCTTC
CAIGPGLQYNEQFF
>TRBJ2-7|TRBD2|few|TRBV20-1
TGCAGTGCTAGAGGACTAGCGGGAGCAACCTACGAGCAGTACTTC
CSARGLAGATYEQYF
>TRBJ2-5|.|few|TRBV20-1
TGCAGTGCTAGAGATAGGACTTTCGCGGGAGAGACCCAGTACTTC
CSARDRTFAGETQYF
>TRBJ2-2|TRBD1|.|TRBV12-3/TRBV12-4
TGTGCCAGCAGTCAGGACAGGATTAACACCGGGGAGCTGTTTTTT
CASSQDRINTGELFF
>TRBJ2-7|.|many|TRBV29-1
TGCAGCGCCGAACGGGACACCCCCTACGAGCAGTACTTC
CSAERDTPYEQYF
>TRBJ2-2|.|few|TRBV30
TGTGCCTGGAGTCGAACCGGGGAGCTGTTTTTT
CAWSRTGELFF
>TRBJ2-7|.|.|TRBV4-2
TGTGCCAGCAGCCAAGATCTTAAAGGGCGGGACGAGCAGTACTTC
CASSQDLKGRDEQYF
>TRBJ2-7|.|few|TRBV4-1
TGCGCCAGCAGCCACGGCGAGACGGATACCTACGAGCAGTACTTC
CASSHGETDTYEQYF
>TRBJ2-4|TRBD2|few|TRBV10-3
TGTGCCATCAGTGAGGGGACTAGCGGGCCAAACATTCAGTACTTC
CAISEGTSGPNIQYF
>TRBJ2-7|TRBD1|.|TRBV7-9
TGTGCCAGCAGCTTACAGGGGGCGCCGGATGAGCAGTACTTC
CASSLQGAPDEQYF
>TRBJ2-2|.|.|TRBV12-3/TRBV12-4
TGTGCCAGCAGTTTGAGTGCCGCGGGGCCCCCCGGGGAGCTGTTTTTT
CASSLSAAGPPGELFF
>TRBJ2-1|TRBD2|few|TRBV7-2
TGTGCCAGCAGCCCCCGCGGGACTAGCGGCGGTGAGCAGTTCTTC
CASSPRGTSGGEQFF